This T cell receptor (beta chain) was recovered during a study of a mutant IDH1 vaccine in newly diagnosed glioma. General study results and limits: Top peripheral T cell clonotype shifts appeared unrelated to pseudoprogression.

The table came from immunoSEQ multiplex PCR; TCRdb's copy has only in-frame clones and leaves some out. The sample includes about 88,000 clones, around 80% of them seen just once. As regards this clone: Its cognate antigen is unknown.

The germline V gene has CDR1 SGHRS and CDR2 YFSETQ. The V end lost 3 bases, the J end lost 2 bases, and 9 bases lay between the germline ends. This CDR3 is 13 amino acids long. Time point of the sample: baseline, week 1 (first vaccination visit). The treatment was: pre-vaccination baseline after standard-of-care therapy. The sample was PBMCs, taken from a glioma patient treated with radiotherapy, temozolomide or both. This clonotype was sampled from a man between 35 and 55 years old with glioma. Some clones in this sample may be carry-over from other donors' samples. The chain uses TRBV5-1 and TRBJ2-7; TRBD2 is a possible D gene (5 bases). This CDR3 is CASSSIAPYEQYF. The CDR3 DNA is TGCGCCAGCAGCTCCATAGCGCCCTACGAGCAGTACTTC.